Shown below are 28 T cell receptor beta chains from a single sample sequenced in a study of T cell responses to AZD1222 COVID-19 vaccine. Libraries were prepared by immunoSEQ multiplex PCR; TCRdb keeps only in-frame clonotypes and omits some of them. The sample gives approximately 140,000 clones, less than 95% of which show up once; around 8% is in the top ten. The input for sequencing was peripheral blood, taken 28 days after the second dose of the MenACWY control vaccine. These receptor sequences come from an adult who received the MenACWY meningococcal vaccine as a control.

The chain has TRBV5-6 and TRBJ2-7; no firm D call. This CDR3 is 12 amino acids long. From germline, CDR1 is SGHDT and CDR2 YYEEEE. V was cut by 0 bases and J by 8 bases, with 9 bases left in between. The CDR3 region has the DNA TGTGCCAGCAGCTTGGTCGCTGGACAGCAGTACTTC. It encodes CASSLVAGQQYF.

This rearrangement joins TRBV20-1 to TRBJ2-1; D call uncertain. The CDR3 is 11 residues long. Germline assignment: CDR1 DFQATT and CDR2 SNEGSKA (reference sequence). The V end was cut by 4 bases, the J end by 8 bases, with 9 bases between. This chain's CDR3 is CSATPSHEQFF. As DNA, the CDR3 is TGCAGTGCTACCCCTAGTCATGAGCAGTTCTTC.

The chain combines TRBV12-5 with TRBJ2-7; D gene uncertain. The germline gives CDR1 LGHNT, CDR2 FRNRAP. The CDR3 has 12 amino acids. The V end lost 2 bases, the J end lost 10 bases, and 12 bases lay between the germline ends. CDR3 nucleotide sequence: TGTGCTAGTGGTTTGTACACGGGCCACCAGTACTTC. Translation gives CASGLYTGHQYF. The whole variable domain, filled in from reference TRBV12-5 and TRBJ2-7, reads DARVTQTPRHKVTEMGQEVTMRCQPILGHNTVFWYRQTMMQGLELLAYFRNRAPLDDSGMPKDRFSAEMPDATLATLKIQPSEPRDSAVYFCASGLYTGHQYFGPGTRLTVT.

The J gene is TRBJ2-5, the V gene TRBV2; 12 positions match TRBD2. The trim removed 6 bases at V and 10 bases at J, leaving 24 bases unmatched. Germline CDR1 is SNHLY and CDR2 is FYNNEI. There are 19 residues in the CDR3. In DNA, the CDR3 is TGTGCCAGCAGACACTCGGCCTCAAGACTAGCGGGGGCCAAGGGGAGCCAGTACTTC. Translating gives CASRHSASRLAGAKGSQYF.

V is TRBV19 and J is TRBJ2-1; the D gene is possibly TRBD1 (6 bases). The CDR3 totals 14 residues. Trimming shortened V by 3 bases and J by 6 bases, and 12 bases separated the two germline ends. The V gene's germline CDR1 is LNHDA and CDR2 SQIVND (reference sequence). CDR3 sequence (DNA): TGTGCCAGTAGTATTAGGGGGAGAAGCAATGAGCAGTTCTTC. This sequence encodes CASSIRGRSNEQFF.

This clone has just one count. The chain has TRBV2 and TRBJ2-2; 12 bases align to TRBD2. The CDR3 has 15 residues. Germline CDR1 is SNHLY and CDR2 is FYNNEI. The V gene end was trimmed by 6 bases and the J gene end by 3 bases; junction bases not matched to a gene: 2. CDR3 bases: TGTGCCAGCAGGGGGACTAGCGGGTACACCGGGGAGCTGTTTTTT. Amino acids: CASRGTSGYTGELFF. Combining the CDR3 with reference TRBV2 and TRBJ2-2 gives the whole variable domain EPEVTQTPSHQVTQMGQEVILRCVPISNHLYFYWYRQILGQKVEFLVSFYNNEISEKSEIFDDQFSVERPDGSNFTLKIRSTKLEDSAMYFCASRGTSGYTGELFFGEGSRLTVL.

Here the CDR3 DNA reads TGTGCCAGCAGTCCCCCCCCGCAGACTGCAACCGGGGAGCTGTTTTTT. Translated, it gives CASSPPPQTATGELFF. The chain recombines TRBV7-2 with TRBJ2-2; D uncertain. The CDR3 spans 16 residues. Germline V gene data show CDR1 as SGHTA and CDR2 as FQGNSA. V lost 6 bases and J lost 5, with 19 bases in between.

CDR3 region: CASSLSGNYEQYF. CDR3 DNA: TGTGCCAGCAGTTTGTCGGGGAACTACGAGCAGTACTTC. This chain joins TRBV28 and TRBJ2-7; a possible D gene is TRBD2 (5 bases). The V end lost 3 bases, the J end lost 3 bases, and 9 bases lay between the germline ends. Germline-derived CDR1 and CDR2 are MDHEN and SYDVKM. CDR3 length: 13 residues. The full variable domain, with the rest looked up from reference TRBV28 and TRBJ2-7, is DVKVTQSSRYLVKRTGEKVFLECVQDMDHENMFWYRQDPGLGLRLIYFSYDVKMKEKGDIPEGYSVSREKKERFSLILESASTNQTSMYLCASSLSGNYEQYFGPGTRLTVT.

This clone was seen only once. CDR3 sequence (DNA): TGCGCCAGCAGCACCGTAACAGGGGGTGGAGAGACCCAGTACTTC. Residues: CASSTVTGGGETQYF. The chain is built from TRBV5-1 and TRBJ2-5; TRBD1 agrees at 8 bases. This CDR3 is built from 15 residues. The ends lost 4 bases at V and 4 bases at J; junction bases unmatched: 9. CDR1 is SGHRS and CDR2 is YFSETQ in the germline V gene. The full variable domain, rest sourced from reference TRBV5-1 and TRBJ2-5, is KAGVTQTPRYLIKTRGQQVTLSCSPISGHRSVSWYQQTPGQGLQFLFEYFSETQRNKGNFPGRFSGRQFSNSRSEMNVSTLELGDSALYLCASSTVTGGGETQYFGPGTRLLVL.

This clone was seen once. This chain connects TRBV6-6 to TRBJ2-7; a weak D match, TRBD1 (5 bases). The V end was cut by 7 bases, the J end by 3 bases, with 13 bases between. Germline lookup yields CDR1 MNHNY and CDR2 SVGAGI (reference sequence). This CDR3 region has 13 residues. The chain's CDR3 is CASTLTANYEQYF. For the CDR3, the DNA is TGTGCCAGCACCTTGACAGCGAACTACGAGCAGTACTTC.

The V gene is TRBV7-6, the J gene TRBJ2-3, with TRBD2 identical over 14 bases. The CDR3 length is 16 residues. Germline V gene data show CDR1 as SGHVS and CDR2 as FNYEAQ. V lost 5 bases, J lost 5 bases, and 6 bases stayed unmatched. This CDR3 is CASSNQGLAGVDTQYF. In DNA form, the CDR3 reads TGTGCCAGCAGCAACCAGGGACTAGCGGGAGTAGATACGCAGTATTTT. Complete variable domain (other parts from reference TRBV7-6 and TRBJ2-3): GAGVSQSPRYKVTKRGQDVALRCDPISGHVSLYWYRQALGQGPEFLTYFNYEAQQDKSGLPNDRFSAERPEGSISTLTIQRTEQRDSAMYRCASSNQGLAGVDTQYFGPGTRLTVL.

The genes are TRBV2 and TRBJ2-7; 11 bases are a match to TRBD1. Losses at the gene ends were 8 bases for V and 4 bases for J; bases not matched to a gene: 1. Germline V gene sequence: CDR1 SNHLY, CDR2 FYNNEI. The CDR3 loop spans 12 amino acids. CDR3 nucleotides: TGTGCCAGCCGGGACAGGGGGTACGAGCAGTACTTC. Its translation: CASRDRGYEQYF.

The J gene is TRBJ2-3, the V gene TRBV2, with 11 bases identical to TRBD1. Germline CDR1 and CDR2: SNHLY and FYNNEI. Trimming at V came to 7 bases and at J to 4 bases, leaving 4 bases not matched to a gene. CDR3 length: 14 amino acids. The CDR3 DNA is TGTGCCAGCAAAACGGGACAGGGGGCAGATACGCAGTATTTT. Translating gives CASKTGQGADTQYF.

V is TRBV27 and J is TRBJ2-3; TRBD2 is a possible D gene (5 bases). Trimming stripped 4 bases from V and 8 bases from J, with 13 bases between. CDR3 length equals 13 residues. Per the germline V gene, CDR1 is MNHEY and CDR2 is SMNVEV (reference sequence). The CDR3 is CASSSNPRGTQYF. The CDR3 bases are TGTGCCAGCAGTTCCAACCCTCGGGGTACGCAGTATTTT.

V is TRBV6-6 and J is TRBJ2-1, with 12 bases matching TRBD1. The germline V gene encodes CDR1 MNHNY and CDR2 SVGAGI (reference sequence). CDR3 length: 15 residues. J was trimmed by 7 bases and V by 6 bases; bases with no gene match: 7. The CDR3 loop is CASRGDRGRGNEQFF. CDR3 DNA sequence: TGTGCCAGCAGGGGGGACAGGGGGCGAGGGAATGAGCAGTTCTTC.

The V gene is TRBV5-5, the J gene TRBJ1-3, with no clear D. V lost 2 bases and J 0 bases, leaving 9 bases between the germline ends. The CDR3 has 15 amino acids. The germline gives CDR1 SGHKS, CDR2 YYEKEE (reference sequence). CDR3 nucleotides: TGTGCCAGCAGCTTAGACCAGTACTCTGGAAACACCATATATTTT. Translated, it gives CASSLDQYSGNTIYF.

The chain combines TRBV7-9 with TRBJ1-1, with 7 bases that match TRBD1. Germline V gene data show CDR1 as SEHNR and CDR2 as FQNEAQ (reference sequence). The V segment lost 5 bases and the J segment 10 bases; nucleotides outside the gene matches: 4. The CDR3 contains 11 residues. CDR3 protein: CASSPRGGAFF. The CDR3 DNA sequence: TGTGCCAGCAGCCCCAGGGGGGGAGCTTTCTTT.

The CDR3 sequence is CASSLGSVAGADEQYF. The DNA of the CDR3 is TGTGCCAGCAGCTTAGGGTCTGTAGCGGGAGCCGACGAGCAGTACTTC. The rearrangement uses TRBV7-2 and TRBJ2-7, with TRBD2 identical over 9 bases. The CDR3 totals 16 residues. The ends lost 1 base at V and 5 bases at J; junction bases unmatched: 9. Germline V gene sequence: CDR1 SGHTA, CDR2 FQGNSA.

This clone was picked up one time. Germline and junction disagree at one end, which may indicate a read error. The CDR3 sequence is CASSPWGPSHEQYF. CDR3 sequence (DNA): TGTGCCAGCTCACCATGGGGGCCCTCCCACGAGCAGTACTTC. The chain employs TRBV18 and TRBJ2-7; possible D gene TRBD1, 6 bases. Germline CDR1 is KGHSH and CDR2 is LQKENI. The CDR3 sequence is 14 residues long. The complete variable domain, with remaining parts taken from reference TRBV18 and TRBJ2-7, reads NAGVMQNPRHLVRRRGQEARLRCSPMKGHSHVYWYRQLPEEGLKFMVYLQKENIIDESGMPKERFSAEFPKEGPSILRIQQVVRGDSAAYFCASSPWGPSHEQYFGPGTRLTVT.

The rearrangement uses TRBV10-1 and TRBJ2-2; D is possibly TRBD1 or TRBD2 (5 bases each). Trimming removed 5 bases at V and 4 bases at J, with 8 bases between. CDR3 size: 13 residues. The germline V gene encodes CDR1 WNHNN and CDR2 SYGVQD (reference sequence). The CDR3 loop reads CASSYGTTGELFF. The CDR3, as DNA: TGCGCCAGCAGTTACGGGACCACCGGGGAGCTGTTTTTT.

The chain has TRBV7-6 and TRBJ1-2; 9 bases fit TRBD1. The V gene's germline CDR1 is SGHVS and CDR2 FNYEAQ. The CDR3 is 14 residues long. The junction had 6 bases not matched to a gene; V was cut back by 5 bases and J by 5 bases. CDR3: CASSIGTGSYGYTF. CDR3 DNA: TGTGCCAGCAGCATCGGGACAGGGTCGTATGGCTACACCTTC.

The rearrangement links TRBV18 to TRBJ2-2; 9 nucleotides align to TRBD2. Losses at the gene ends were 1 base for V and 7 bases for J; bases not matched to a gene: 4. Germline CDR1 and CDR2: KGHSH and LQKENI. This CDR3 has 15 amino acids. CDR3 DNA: TGTGCCAGCTCACCACTGACTAGCGGTCTCGGGGAGCTGTTTTTT. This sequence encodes CASSPLTSGLGELFF. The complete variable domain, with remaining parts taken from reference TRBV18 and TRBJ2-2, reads NAGVMQNPRHLVRRRGQEARLRCSPMKGHSHVYWYRQLPEEGLKFMVYLQKENIIDESGMPKERFSAEFPKEGPSILRIQQVVRGDSAAYFCASSPLTSGLGELFFGEGSRLTVL.

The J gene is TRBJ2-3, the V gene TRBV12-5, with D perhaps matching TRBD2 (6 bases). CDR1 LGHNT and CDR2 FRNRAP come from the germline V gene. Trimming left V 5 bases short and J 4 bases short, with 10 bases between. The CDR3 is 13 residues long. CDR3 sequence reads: CASGTGTPDTQYF. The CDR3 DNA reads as TGTGCTAGTGGTACCGGGACTCCAGATACGCAGTATTTT.

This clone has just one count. CDR3 in DNA: TGTGCCAGCAGTGATCGGGGGGGCTACGAGCAGTACTTC. This encodes CASSDRGGYEQYF. The chain recombines TRBV2 with TRBJ2-7, with TRBD2 identical over 8 bases. After removal of 3 bases from V and 3 bases from J, the junction contained 1 base not matched to a gene. The germline gives CDR1 SNHLY, CDR2 FYNNEI. The CDR3 spans 13 residues.

CDR3 sequence reads: CASGGVMDSNYGYTF. The CDR3 bases are TGTGCCAGCGGAGGAGTTATGGACAGCAACTATGGCTACACCTTC. The chain joins TRBV28 to TRBJ1-2; a possible D gene is TRBD1 (6 bases). V dropped 8 bases and J dropped 2 bases, with 18 bases sitting between them. The CDR3 runs to 15 residues. CDR1 MDHEN and CDR2 SYDVKM come from the germline V gene.

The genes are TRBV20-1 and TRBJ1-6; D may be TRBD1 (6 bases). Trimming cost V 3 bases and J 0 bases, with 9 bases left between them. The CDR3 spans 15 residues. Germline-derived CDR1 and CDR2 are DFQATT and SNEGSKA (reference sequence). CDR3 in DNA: TGCAGTGCTAGTAACAGGGACTCCTATAATTCACCCCTCCACTTT. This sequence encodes CSASNRDSYNSPLHF.

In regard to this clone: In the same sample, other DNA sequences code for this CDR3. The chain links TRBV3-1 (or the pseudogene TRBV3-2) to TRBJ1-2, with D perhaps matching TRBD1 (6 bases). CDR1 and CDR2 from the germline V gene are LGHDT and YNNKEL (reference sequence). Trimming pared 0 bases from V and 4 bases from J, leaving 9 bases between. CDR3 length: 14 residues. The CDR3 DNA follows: TGTGCCAGCAGCCAAGAAGGGGGGGGCTATGGCTACACCTTC. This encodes CASSQEGGGYGYTF.

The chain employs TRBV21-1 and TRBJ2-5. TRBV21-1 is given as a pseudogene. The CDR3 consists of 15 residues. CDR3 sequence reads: CASSPRGVVKETQYF. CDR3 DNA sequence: TGTGCCAGCAGCCCAAGGGGGGTAGTAAAGGAGACCCAGTACTTC.